This T cell receptor beta chain was obtained from a study of T cells after yellow fever vaccination. This CDR3 is built from 17 residues. One entry per CDR3 protein, called by TCRdb with MiXCR from the 5' RACE reads. The sample carries roughly 140,000 distinct CDR3 sequences, about 7.7% recorded once. This clonotype was counted only a few times. The sequences come from CD4+ T cells sorted from PBMCs, collected 5 days after the yellow fever booster vaccination. The sequence was collected from a man aged 25 to 45 who received the YFV17D yellow fever vaccine. The rearrangement uses TRBV1 and TRBJ2-1; TRBD1 is the table's D call and was not checked against the DNA. TRBV1 has pseudogene status. This CDR3 is CTSSQRPGPCSYNEQFF. The CDR3 coding sequence is TGCACCAGCAGCCAACGACCGGGACCTTGCTCCTACAATGAGCAGTTCTTC.